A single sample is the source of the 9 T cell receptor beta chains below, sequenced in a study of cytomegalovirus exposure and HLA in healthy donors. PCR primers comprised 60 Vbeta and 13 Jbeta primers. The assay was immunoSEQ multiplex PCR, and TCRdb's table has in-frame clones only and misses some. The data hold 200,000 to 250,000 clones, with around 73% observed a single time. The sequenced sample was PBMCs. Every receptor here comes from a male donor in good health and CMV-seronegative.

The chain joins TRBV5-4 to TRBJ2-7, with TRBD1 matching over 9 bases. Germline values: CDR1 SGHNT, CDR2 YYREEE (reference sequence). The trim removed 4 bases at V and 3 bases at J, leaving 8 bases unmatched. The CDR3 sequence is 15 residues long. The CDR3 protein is CASSLGQGRIYEQYF. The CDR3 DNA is TGTGCCAGCAGCCTCGGACAGGGGCGAATCTACGAGCAGTACTTC.

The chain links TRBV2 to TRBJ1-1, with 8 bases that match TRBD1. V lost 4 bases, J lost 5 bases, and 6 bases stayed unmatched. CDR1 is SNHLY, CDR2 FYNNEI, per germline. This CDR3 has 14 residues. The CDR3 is CASSGGRGRTEAFF. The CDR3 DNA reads TGTGCCAGCAGTGGGGGCAGGGGGCGGACTGAAGCTTTCTTT.

CDR3 sequence: CASRSSTDTQYF. DNA for the CDR3: TGTGCCAGCCGTAGCAGCACAGATACGCAGTATTTT. This rearrangement joins TRBV2 to TRBJ2-3, with D hard to call. The V end lost 8 bases, the J end lost 0 bases, and 6 bases lay between the germline ends. There are 12 residues in the CDR3. CDR1 and CDR2 from the germline V gene are SNHLY and FYNNEI.

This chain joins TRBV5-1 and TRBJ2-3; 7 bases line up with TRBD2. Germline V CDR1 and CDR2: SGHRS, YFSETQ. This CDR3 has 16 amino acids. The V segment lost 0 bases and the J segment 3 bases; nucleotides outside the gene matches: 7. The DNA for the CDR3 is TGCGCCAGCAGCTTGGAAACCAGCGGGGCGACAGATACGCAGTATTTT. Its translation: CASSLETSGATDTQYF.

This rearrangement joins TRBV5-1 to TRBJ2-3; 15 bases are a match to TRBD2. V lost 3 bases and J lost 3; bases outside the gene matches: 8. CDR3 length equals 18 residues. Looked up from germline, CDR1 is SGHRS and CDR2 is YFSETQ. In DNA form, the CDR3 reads TGCGCCAGCAGCTCTTGGACTAGCGGGAGGGGAATTACAGATACGCAGTATTTT. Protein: CASSSWTSGRGITDTQYF.

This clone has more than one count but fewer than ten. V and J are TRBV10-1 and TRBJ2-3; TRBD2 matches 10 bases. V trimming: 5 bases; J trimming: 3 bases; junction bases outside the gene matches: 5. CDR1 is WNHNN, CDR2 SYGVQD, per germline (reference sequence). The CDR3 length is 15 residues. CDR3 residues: CASSPLAGVTDTQYF. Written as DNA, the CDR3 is TGCGCCAGCAGTCCCCTAGCGGGAGTGACAGATACGCAGTATTTT.

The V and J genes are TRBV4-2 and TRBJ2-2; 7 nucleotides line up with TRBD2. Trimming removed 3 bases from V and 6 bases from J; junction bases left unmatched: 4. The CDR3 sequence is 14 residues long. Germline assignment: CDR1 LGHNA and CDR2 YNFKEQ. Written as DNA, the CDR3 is TGTGCCAGCAGCCACCGGGCGGGGGCCGGGGAGCTGTTTTTT. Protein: CASSHRAGAGELFF.

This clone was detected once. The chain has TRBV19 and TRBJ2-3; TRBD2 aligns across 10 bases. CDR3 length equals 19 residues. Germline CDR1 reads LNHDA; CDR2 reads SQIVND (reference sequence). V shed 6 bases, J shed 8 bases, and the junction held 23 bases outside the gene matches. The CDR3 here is CASSSMEASGRIPRGTQYF. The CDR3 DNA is TGTGCCAGTAGCTCAATGGAGGCTAGCGGGAGAATCCCCCGTGGTACGCAGTATTTT.

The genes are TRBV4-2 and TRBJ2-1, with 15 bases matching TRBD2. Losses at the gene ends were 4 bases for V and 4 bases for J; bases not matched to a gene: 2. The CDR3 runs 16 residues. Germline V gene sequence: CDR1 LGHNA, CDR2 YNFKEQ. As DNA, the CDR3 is TGTGCCAGCAGCCTTGGACTAGCGGGAGGGTACAATGAGCAGTTCTTC. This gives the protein CASSLGLAGGYNEQFF.